This T cell receptor beta chain was identified during a study of regulatory T cells in long-lasting Graves disease. The time point was: persistent/refractory GD, antithyroid drugs over 5 years with positive TRAb. PBMC-extracted RNA yielded the TCR library. Arm-PCR with iRepertoire HTBI primers amplified the CDR3 regions for these TCR beta libraries. TCRdb analysed the multiplex PCR reads with MiXCR anew, one entry per CDR3 protein. This sample yields around 460,000 distinct CDR3 sequences, of which about 22% are seen a single time; approximately 14% belongs to the top ten. This CDR3 contains 13 residues. The germline CDR1 and CDR2 sequences are SGHTA and FQGNSA. Trimming took 3 bases from V and 5 from J, leaving 11 bases between them.

The chain has TRBV7-2 and TRBJ2-7, with D possibly matching TRBD2 (5 bases). This material consisted of peripheral blood mononuclear cells (PBMCs), taken when the disease was refractory, from a patient treated with antithyroid drugs. The receptor was isolated from a female donor with Graves disease. The CDR3 here is CASSFASWDEQYF. CDR3 DNA: TGTGCCAGCAGCTTTGCTAGCTGGGACGAGCAGTACTTC. Based on the CDR3 plus reference TRBV7-2 and TRBJ2-7, the full variable domain is GAGVSQSPSNKVTEKGKDVELRCDPISGHTALYWYRQSLGQGLEFLIYFQGNSAPDKSGLPSDRFSAERTGGSVSTLTIQRTQQEDSAVYLCASSFASWDEQYFGPGTRLTVT.